This T cell receptor beta chain derives from a study of blood T cell repertoires in COVID-19. Study information: In each case, the material was cDNA or gDNA derived from T cells, B-cell-depleted T cells, or PBMCs.

The V and J ends lost 3 bases and 3 bases, in that order; junction bases with no gene match: 9. Germline loops: CDR1 SGHRS, CDR2 YFSETQ. The CDR3 is 18 residues long. Original handling: How many nucleated cells were present was estimated from reference gene primer amplification. Here immunoSEQ multiplex PCR was the method, and the copy in TCRdb shows in-frame clones only, minus some. V and J calls plus clone size are reproduced from that table; the DNA served to infer D and trimming. The sample includes some 96,000 clones, 90% of them seen just once. The table lists this clone with a few counts. The sequence derives from a man between 60 and 75 years old with acute or convalescent COVID-19. The gene calls are TRBV5-1 and TRBJ2-1; 13 bases are a match to TRBD2. Sample: peripheral blood. In DNA form, the CDR3 reads TGCGCCAGCAGCTCGACTAGCGGGGGGCCAAACTTCTACAATGAGCAGTTCTTC. Translation: CASSSTSGGPNFYNEQFF.